This entry features one T cell receptor (beta chain) sequence. This sample is part of a study of blood T cells in healthy people across ages. In the study overall: Template switching captured about one barcoded beta molecule per two T cells.

Primers used in a second PCR of roughly 6 to 11 cycles were a sample-barcoded 5' primer and a J-beta primer mix. The authors tagged each cDNA molecule using a template-switch adaptor with 12 random nucleotides. From the 5' RACE reads, TCRdb called clonotypes with MiXCR, one entry per CDR3 protein. This table holds hundreds of thousands of distinct CDR3 sequences, 20% to 25% found once. Trimming cost V 6 bases and J 2 bases; bases outside gene matches: 4. Germline values: CDR1 MDHEN, CDR2 SYDVKM. The CDR3 has 14 residues. The same data also went into a second study, on T cells of mothers and their children. That paper notes: An overlap that was slightly higher, though non-significant, was seen in related mother-child pairs versus unrelated pairs.

The TCR comes from a boy aged 5 to 17 in good health. The chain employs TRBV28 and TRBJ2-7; 10 bases are a match to TRBD1. The specimen was blood. CDR3 in DNA: TGTGCCAGCAGAGCTGACAGGGGGCCCTACGAGCAGTACTTC. Residues: CASRADRGPYEQYF. Together with reference TRBV28 and TRBJ2-7, the CDR3 gives the full variable domain: DVKVTQSSRYLVKRTGEKVFLECVQDMDHENMFWYRQDPGLGLRLIYFSYDVKMKEKGDIPEGYSVSREKKERFSLILESASTNQTSMYLCASRADRGPYEQYFGPGTRLTVT.